The 17 T cell receptor beta chains reported below all come from one sample, sequenced in a study of CD8 T cells in ankylosing spondylitis. One entry per CDR3 protein results from TCRdb running MiXCR on the 5' RACE reads. The sample contains 210,000 or so distinct CDR3 sequences, 25% to 30% of which appear only once. The sample comprised blood, either unsorted or a sorted T cell fraction (not recorded which). The receptors derive from a male donor with ankylosing spondylitis or in good health (not recorded which).

This chain links TRBV6-1 with TRBJ2-1; maybe TRBD2 (6 bases). CDR1 and CDR2 (germline): MNHNS, SASEGT. The CDR3 length is 13 residues. Trimming left V 6 bases short and J 3 bases short, with 9 bases between. CDR3 bases: TGTGCCAGCAGGGCGGGATTCTACAATGAGCAGTTCTTC. This translates into CASRAGFYNEQFF.

The rearrangement joins TRBV29-1 to TRBJ2-2, with 9 bases aligning to TRBD1. CDR1 SQVTM and CDR2 ANQGSEA come from the germline V gene. The CDR3 contains 14 residues. V lost 7 bases, J lost 2 bases, and 5 bases stayed unmatched. Here the CDR3 DNA reads TGCAGCGCTGGGACAGGGAAAAACACCGGGGAGCTGTTTTTT. Encoded protein: CSAGTGKNTGELFF.

This clonotype was seen repeatedly, ten times or more. V gene TRBV20-1 combines with J gene TRBJ1-4; a possible D gene is TRBD1 (5 bases). V was trimmed by 6 bases and J by 7 bases, leaving 15 bases between them. Germline V gives CDR1 DFQATT, CDR2 SNEGSKA (reference sequence). The CDR3 runs to 13 residues. In DNA, the CDR3 is TGCAGTGCCCATACAGGAGAGGGTGAAAAACTGTTTTTT. This encodes CSAHTGEGEKLFF.

The chain has TRBV20-1 and TRBJ2-1; D is possibly TRBD1 (6 bases). V was shortened by 1 base and J by 2 bases, with 12 bases between the two germline ends. CDR1 DFQATT and CDR2 SNEGSKA come from the germline V gene (reference sequence). The CDR3 spans 15 residues. The CDR3 loop is CSARVGASPYNEQFF. CDR3 DNA: TGCAGTGCTAGAGTGGGGGCTAGTCCCTACAATGAGCAGTTCTTC.

The chain recombines TRBV29-1 with TRBJ2-1; 10 bases align to TRBD2. The CDR3 is made up of 17 amino acids. Germline V gene data show CDR1 as SQVTM and CDR2 as ANQGSEA. J gave up 7 bases and V 4 bases, and 16 bases lay outside the gene matches. The CDR3 DNA reads TGCAGCGTTGTGGGGTCCGGACTAGCGGCCTGGAGTAATGAGCAGTTCTTC. It yields the protein CSVVGSGLAAWSNEQFF.

The CDR3 bases are TGCAGCGTTGACAACGGCGGATACGAGCAGTACTTC. Its translation: CSVDNGGYEQYF. The chain links TRBV29-1 to TRBJ2-7; no clear D. Germline V CDR1 and CDR2: SQVTM, ANQGSEA. This CDR3 is 12 amino acids long. Trimming stripped 3 bases from V and 4 bases from J, with 10 bases between.

This clonotype was detected many times. The chain employs TRBV20-1 and TRBJ2-5; 7 bases line up with TRBD1. Germline-derived CDR1 and CDR2 are DFQATT and SNEGSKA (reference sequence). J gave up 7 bases and V 5 bases, and 16 bases lay outside the gene matches. The CDR3 is 15 amino acids. The CDR3 region has the DNA TGCAGTGCTCACCGACCCCAGGACAGGCCGGGGACCCAGTACTTC. Amino acids: CSAHRPQDRPGTQYF.

This clonotype was counted between two and nine times. The CDR3 region has the DNA TGCAGTGCTAGAGATCACCGAGAAGGGGGATCCGGGGAGCTGTTTTTT. Amino acid sequence: CSARDHREGGSGELFF. The chain recombines TRBV20-1 with TRBJ2-2; perhaps TRBD1 as D (6 bases). V lost 0 bases and J lost 6, with 17 bases in between. Germline CDR1 and CDR2: DFQATT and SNEGSKA (reference sequence). The CDR3 spans 16 residues.

CDR3 DNA: TGTGCCAGCAGTTCCCACCCCGCGCGCACAAGGACTAGCGGGCTAGCCAAAAACATTCAGTACTTC. Residues: CASSSHPARTRTSGLAKNIQYF. The chain couples TRBV27 to TRBJ2-4, with 11 nucleotides matching TRBD2. CDR1 is MNHEY, CDR2 SMNVEV, per germline (reference sequence). The J segment lost 0 bases and the V segment lost 4 bases, leaving 20 bases of the junction unmatched. The CDR3 extends over 22 amino acids.

This chain connects TRBV27 to TRBJ2-1; D is ambiguous. The CDR3 length is 13 residues. With 2 bases removed from V and 6 bases from J, the gap between germline ends came to 8 bases. The V gene's germline CDR1 is MNHEY and CDR2 SMNVEV (reference sequence). The CDR3 nucleotides are TGTGCCAGCAGTTTAAGACTTCTCAATGAGCAGTTCTTC. As protein: CASSLRLLNEQFF.

The chain carries TRBV9 and TRBJ2-7; D might be TRBD1 or TRBD2, each matching 5 bases. CDR3 length equals 15 residues. Looked up from germline, CDR1 is SGDLS and CDR2 is YYNGEE. V was trimmed by 4 bases and J by 2 bases, leaving 16 bases between them. This CDR3 is CASSITELGAYEQYF. DNA of the CDR3: TGTGCCAGCAGCATCACCGAGCTGGGGGCCTACGAGCAGTACTTC.

J is TRBJ2-5 and V is TRBV20-1, with 7 positions matching TRBD2. V dropped 5 bases and J dropped 3; count of bases not matched to a gene: 9. The CDR3 contains 14 residues. Germline lookup yields CDR1 DFQATT and CDR2 SNEGSKA (reference sequence). Here the CDR3 reads CSAHLFGRKETQYF. The CDR3 DNA reads as TGCAGTGCTCACTTATTCGGGAGGAAAGAGACCCAGTACTTC.

This chain uses TRBV29-1 with TRBJ1-2, with D perhaps TRBD1 (6 bases). Looked up from germline, CDR1 is SQVTM and CDR2 is ANQGSEA. This CDR3 is built from 16 residues. The V gene lost 6 bases and the J gene lost 4 bases, with 24 bases spanning the gap. CDR3 loop: CSVVGKDSRTFYGYTF. The CDR3 nucleotides read TGCAGCGTCGTAGGGAAGGACAGCCGAACGTTCTATGGCTACACCTTC.

This clonotype was seen a handful of times. Here the CDR3 reads CASSLLEGGLGNEQFF. CDR3 sequence (DNA): TGTGCCAGCAGCTTGCTGGAGGGCGGATTGGGCAATGAGCAGTTCTTC. The rearrangement joins TRBV5-5 to TRBJ2-1; D possibly corresponds to TRBD2 (6 bases). The CDR3 contains 16 residues. Trimming pared 1 base from V and 6 bases from J, leaving 17 bases between. Germline V gives CDR1 SGHKS, CDR2 YYEKEE (reference sequence).

This clonotype was recorded many times. V is TRBV10-3 and J is TRBJ2-3; D gene ambiguous. Germline V CDR1 and CDR2: ENHRY, SYGVKD. The germline V and J ends were trimmed by 6 bases and 0 bases, with 4 bases remaining between them. This CDR3 has 12 residues. The CDR3 loop reads CAIRGSTDTQYF. In nucleotides, the CDR3 is TGTGCCATCAGGGGCAGCACAGATACGCAGTATTTT.

This clonotype came up many times. The V and J genes are TRBV5-5 and TRBJ1-2; TRBD1 matches at 12 bases. V was pared by 4 bases and J by 10 bases, with 8 bases of the junction left unmatched. The CDR3 spans 14 residues. The germline gives CDR1 SGHKS, CDR2 YYEKEE (reference sequence). The CDR3 sequence is CASSRDRGRSIYTF. DNA for the CDR3: TGTGCCAGCAGCCGGGACAGGGGGCGATCAATCTACACCTTC.

The rearrangement uses TRBV29-1 and TRBJ2-3; the match to TRBD2 covers 7 bases. The germline CDR1 and CDR2 sequences are SQVTM and ANQGSEA. The V and J ends lost 1 base and 2 bases, in that order; junction bases with no gene match: 9. The CDR3 sequence is 16 residues long. Here the CDR3 reads CSVEGERDGTTDTQYF. As DNA, the CDR3 is TGCAGCGTTGAAGGGGAGCGGGACGGAACCACAGATACGCAGTATTTT.